This is a list of T cell receptor beta chains from one sample in a study of blood T cell repertoires in COVID-19. Repertoires were generated with immunoSEQ multiplex PCR, while TCRdb's copy carries only in-frame clones and drops some. The top ten clones hold roughly 2.1% of a sample with fewer than 350,000 clones, more than 75% of them seen once. The specimen sequenced was peripheral blood. The receptors shown here come from a woman under 40 who had recovered from COVID-19. The CDR3 runs from the conserved cysteine through the conserved F or W. A D gene is named only where the DNA matches it firmly. Where a row states a size, it is once, few, many or the class of an expanded clone; other rows omit it.

V	size	J	D	CDR3	DNA
TRBV10-3	.	TRBJ2-1	.	CAISEGSSYNEQFF	TGTGCCATCAGTGAAGGGAGCTCCTACAATGAGCAGTTCTTC
TRBV19	.	TRBJ1-6	.	CASSIDLESPLHF	TGTGCCAGTAGTATAGACTTAGAGTCACCCCTCCACTTT
TRBV7-9	.	TRBJ2-2	TRBD1	CANQPRDRADTGELFF	TGTGCCAACCAGCCCAGAGACAGGGCGGACACCGGGGAGCTGTTTTTT
TRBV5-5	few	TRBJ1-5	.	CASSLEGHQPQHF	TGTGCCAGCAGCTTGGAGGGGCATCAGCCCCAGCATTTT
TRBV3-1/TRBV3-2	.	TRBJ2-5	.	CASSHKWGDQETQYF	TGTGCCAGCAGCCATAAATGGGGAGACCAAGAGACCCAGTACTTC
TRBV19	.	TRBJ2-3	.	CASTEATDTQYF	TGTGCCAGTACCGAGGCGACAGATACGCAGTATTTT
TRBV19	.	TRBJ1-6	TRBD1	CASSIRDSSPLHF	TGTGCCAGTAGTATCCGGGACAGCTCACCCCTCCACTTT
TRBV7-2	.	TRBJ2-5	TRBD1	CASSLAGTAKTQYF	TGTGCCAGCAGCTTAGCAGGGACAGCAAAGACCCAGTACTTC
TRBV18	.	TRBJ2-7	.	CASSPDTPNSYEQYF	TGTGCCAGCTCACCAGACACTCCAAACTCCTACGAGCAGTACTTC
TRBV7-3	.	TRBJ1-2	TRBD1	CASSLYRGDGYTF	TGTGCCAGCAGCTTATACAGGGGTGATGGCTACACCTTC
TRBV12-5	.	TRBJ2-1	TRBD2	CASGFAGGNEQFF	TGTGCTAGTGGTTTCGCCGGGGGGAATGAGCAGTTCTTC
TRBV5-1	.	TRBJ2-1	TRBD1	CASSSPGQGRAYNEQFF	TGCGCCAGCAGCTCTCCCGGACAGGGAAGGGCGTACAATGAGCAGTTCTTC
TRBV19	.	TRBJ2-7	TRBD1	CASSPGQPYEQYF	TGTGCCAGTTCACCGGGACAGCCCTACGAGCAGTACTTC
TRBV5-6	.	TRBJ1-5	TRBD1	CASSWGTDNQPQHF	TGTGCCAGCAGCTGGGGGACAGACAATCAGCCCCAGCATTTT
TRBV12-3/TRBV12-4	.	TRBJ1-1	.	CASSRTVFEAFF	TGTGCCAGCAGTCGTACGGTGTTCGAAGCTTTCTTT
TRBV10-3	.	TRBJ2-4	TRBD1	CAISSDRGGNIQYF	TGTGCCATCAGTTCGGACAGGGGTGGAAACATTCAGTACTTC
TRBV2	.	TRBJ2-2	.	CASSSTGELFF	TGTGCCAGCAGTTCTACCGGGGAGCTGTTTTTT
TRBV27	.	TRBJ1-2	.	CASGERGTNYGYTF	TGTGCCAGCGGAGAAAGGGGGACAAACTATGGCTACACCTTC
TRBV5-8	.	TRBJ2-7	TRBD1	CASSLPQGASYEQYF	TGTGCCAGCAGCCTCCCACAGGGGGCCTCCTACGAGCAGTACTTC
TRBV11-3	.	TRBJ1-6	.	CASSLDPAVPSYNSPLHF	TGTGCCAGCAGCTTAGATCCCGCAGTACCCTCCTATAATTCACCCCTCCACTTT
TRBV29-1	.	TRBJ2-7	TRBD1	CSVLGGPYEQYF	TGCAGCGTTCTAGGGGGCCCCTACGAGCAGTACTTC
TRBV6-5	.	TRBJ2-1	.	CASSYFRGTYNEQFF	TGTGCCAGCAGTTACTTTCGAGGGACTTACAATGAGCAGTTCTTC
TRBV9	.	TRBJ1-3	.	CASGQISGNTIYF	TGTGCCAGCGGGCAGATCTCTGGAAACACCATATATTTT
TRBV11-2	.	TRBJ2-7	TRBD1	CASRTGGRSSYEQYF	TGTGCCAGCCGCACAGGGGGCCGGAGCTCCTACGAGCAGTACTTC
TRBV19	few	TRBJ2-7	TRBD2	CASSRRLANEQYF	TGTGCCAGTAGTAGGAGACTAGCAAACGAGCAGTACTTC
TRBV7-8	.	TRBJ1-1	TRBD1	CASSGIPGQNSLNTEAFF	TGTGCCAGCAGCGGTATTCCGGGACAGAACTCCCTGAACACTGAAGCTTTCTTT
TRBV29-1	.	TRBJ2-7	.	CSSGHNNEQYF	TGCAGCTCGGGACATAACAACGAGCAGTACTTC
TRBV28	.	TRBJ1-1	TRBD1	CASSLAGTGDDTEAFF	TGTGCCAGCAGTTTGGCCGGGACAGGGGACGACACTGAAGCTTTCTTT
TRBV2	few	TRBJ2-2	TRBD1	CASRGQGSDTGELFF	TGTGCCAGCAGAGGACAGGGGAGTGACACCGGGGAGCTGTTTTTT
TRBV9	.	TRBJ1-3	.	CASSPDSDSGNTIYF	TGTGCCAGCAGCCCGGACAGTGACTCTGGAAACACCATATATTTT
TRBV7-2	.	TRBJ1-5	.	CASSLDPTQPQHF	TGTGCCAGCAGCTTAGATCCAACACAGCCCCAGCATTTT
TRBV19	.	TRBJ1-1	TRBD1	CASRTGGGAEAFF	TGTGCCAGTAGGACAGGGGGCGGAGCTGAAGCTTTCTTT
TRBV27	.	TRBJ2-1	.	CASSFLGLLATNEQFF	TGTGCCAGCAGTTTCCTAGGACTTTTGGCCACCAATGAGCAGTTCTTC
TRBV12-3/TRBV12-4	.	TRBJ2-7	.	CASSFARDWQYF	TGTGCCAGCAGTTTCGCCCGGGACTGGCAGTACTTC
TRBV27	.	TRBJ1-1	TRBD1	CASMGQRQGEPEAFF	TGTGCCAGCATGGGACAAAGACAGGGCGAGCCTGAAGCTTTCTTT
TRBV12-2	.	TRBJ2-7	.	CASRLVGREVHEQYF	TGTGCAAGTCGCTTAGTGGGCAGGGAGGTTCACGAGCAGTACTTC
TRBV5-3	.	TRBJ2-7	TRBD2	CARSLLAGVEQYF	TGTGCCAGAAGCTTGCTAGCGGGGGTCGAGCAGTACTTC
TRBV7-2	.	TRBJ1-2	.	CASSLEWGDGYTF	TGTGCCAGCAGCTTAGAATGGGGGGACGGCTACACCTTC
TRBV6-4	.	TRBJ2-7	TRBD2	CASSETGGASHEQYF	TGTGCCAGCAGTGAGACGGGGGGAGCCTCCCACGAGCAGTACTTC
TRBV28	.	TRBJ1-1	.	CASSAVLWALNTEAFF	TGTGCCAGCAGTGCAGTCCTATGGGCCTTGAACACTGAAGCTTTCTTT
TRBV6-5	few	TRBJ2-7	TRBD1	CASSYQTRGLNEQYF	TGTGCCAGCAGTTACCAGACCAGGGGGCTCAACGAGCAGTACTTC
TRBV4-2	.	TRBJ2-3	.	CASSQDPRDTQYF	TGTGCCAGCAGCCAAGATCCCCGAGATACGCAGTATTTT
TRBV28	.	TRBJ2-7	.	CASSSEVRIYYEQYF	TGTGCCAGCTCATCCGAGGTACGGATCTACTACGAGCAGTACTTC
TRBV4-1	.	TRBJ1-1	TRBD1	CASSQVATGGSNTEAFF	TGCGCCAGCAGCCAAGTGGCGACAGGGGGCTCGAACACTGAAGCTTTCTTT
TRBV7-8	once	TRBJ1-6	.	CASSLLFGASSYNSPLHF	TGTGCCAGCAGCTTACTCTTTGGGGCTAGCTCCTATAATTCACCCCTCCACTTT
TRBV3-1/TRBV3-2	.	TRBJ2-5	TRBD2	CASSQDMASGGYQETQYF	TGTGCCAGCAGCCAAGATATGGCTAGCGGGGGATACCAAGAGACCCAGTACTTC
TRBV20-1	.	TRBJ1-2	.	CSASREGGSYGYTF	TGCAGTGCTAGTCGGGAGGGGGGGAGCTATGGCTACACCTTC
TRBV28	.	TRBJ1-2	.	CASSLSFHVSYGYTF	TGTGCCAGCAGTTTATCGTTCCATGTCAGCTATGGCTACACCTTC
TRBV27	.	TRBJ1-5	.	CASSKVMGGNQPQHF	TGTGCCAGCAGTAAAGTTATGGGAGGCAATCAGCCCCAGCATTTT
TRBV18	.	TRBJ1-1	.	CASSPATENTEAFF	TGTGCCAGCTCACCGGCGACTGAGAACACTGAAGCTTTCTTT
TRBV19	.	TRBJ2-7	.	CASGPRSEQYF	TGTGCCAGTGGGCCGCGCAGCGAGCAGTACTTC
TRBV29-1	.	TRBJ2-7	TRBD2	CSVTPSGRYEQYF	TGCAGCGTTACCCCTAGCGGGAGATACGAGCAGTACTTC
TRBV5-1	.	TRBJ2-2	TRBD1	CASSPPGGNTGELFF	TGCGCCAGCAGCCCGCCAGGGGGCAACACCGGGGAGCTGTTTTTT
TRBV30	.	TRBJ1-1	.	CAWATGNTEAFF	TGTGCCTGGGCGACGGGGAACACTGAAGCTTTCTTT
TRBV3-1/TRBV3-2	.	TRBJ2-7	TRBD2	CASSQAGGPYEQYF	TGTGCCAGCAGCCAAGCGGGGGGGCCCTACGAGCAGTACTTC
TRBV2	.	TRBJ1-1	TRBD1	CASINRDRGSTEAFF	TGTGCCAGCATAAACCGAGACAGGGGGTCCACTGAAGCTTTCTTT
TRBV4-3	.	TRBJ2-7	TRBD2	CASSQELRESRYEQYF	TGCGCCAGCAGCCAAGAGTTGCGGGAGAGTCGCTACGAGCAGTACTTC
TRBV18	.	TRBJ1-2	.	CASSPLDRGNYGYTF	TGTGCCAGCTCACCGCTCGACAGAGGAAACTATGGCTACACCTTC
TRBV30	.	TRBJ1-1	.	CAWRGAGWDTEAFF	TGTGCCTGGAGGGGGGCAGGGTGGGACACTGAAGCTTTCTTT
TRBV6-5	once	TRBJ2-3	TRBD1	CASRRQGKTDTQYF	TGTGCCAGCAGGAGACAGGGGAAAACAGATACGCAGTATTTT